Sequencing of this T cell receptor beta chain was carried out in a study of early T cells in non-severe SARS-CoV-2 infection. Study at large: Investigators sequenced bulk RNA drawn from unsorted whole blood, and chains remained unpaired.

Trimming removed 7 bases from V and 4 bases from J; junction bases left unmatched: 6. Germline V gene data show CDR1 as MNHEY and CDR2 as SVGEGT. CDR3 size: 14 residues. Study-wide results and caveats: Missing private and CD4 specificities, VDJdb matching favored anti-spike CD8 responses.

Comments on this clonotype: Antigen: not known.

Each cDNA molecule carried a unique molecular identifier. TCRdb ran MiXCR on the 5' RACE reads and lists one entry per CDR3 protein. The table has about 84,000 distinct CDR3 sequences, about 12% seen once. The receptor was isolated from an adult who was a healthcare worker with PCR-confirmed SARS-CoV-2 infection or an uninfected control (not recorded which). Sequencing was performed on whole blood. This chain uses TRBV6-2 or TRBV6-3 with TRBJ1-1; 10 bases agree with TRBD1. For the CDR3, the DNA is TGTGCCAGCATACGGGACAGGGGAATCACTGAAGCTTTCTTT. It encodes CASIRDRGITEAFF.